The clone carrying this T cell receptor beta chain occurred a few times. Its antigen is unidentified. Of the isolated RNA, all was reverse transcribed, and so the sequenced material was expressed TCRB transcripts. Method: immunoSEQ multiplex PCR; TCRdb's copy keeps in-frame clones and lacks some. The sample has roughly 290,000 clones, around 7.8% seen once. The data derive from a study of beta chain features in type 1 diabetes. The overall study: Healthy donors, compared against patients, showed similar age, gender and cell yields. Study-wide findings and caveats: Type 1 diabetes patients showed fewer insertions and more deletions at VDJ junctions.

This CDR3 has 17 amino acids. The germline V gene has CDR1 MDHEN and CDR2 SYDVKM. V was pared by 6 bases and J by 5 bases, with 15 bases of the junction left unmatched. The sequenced sample was central memory CD4+ T cells from blood. The receptor comes from a woman under 30 in good health. The gene calls are TRBV28 and TRBJ2-2, with 7 positions matching TRBD1. CDR3 nucleotides: TGTGCCAGCAGACCGTCAACCGGGACAGTCGAAACCGGGGAGCTGTTTTTT. Translation: CASRPSTGTVETGELFF.